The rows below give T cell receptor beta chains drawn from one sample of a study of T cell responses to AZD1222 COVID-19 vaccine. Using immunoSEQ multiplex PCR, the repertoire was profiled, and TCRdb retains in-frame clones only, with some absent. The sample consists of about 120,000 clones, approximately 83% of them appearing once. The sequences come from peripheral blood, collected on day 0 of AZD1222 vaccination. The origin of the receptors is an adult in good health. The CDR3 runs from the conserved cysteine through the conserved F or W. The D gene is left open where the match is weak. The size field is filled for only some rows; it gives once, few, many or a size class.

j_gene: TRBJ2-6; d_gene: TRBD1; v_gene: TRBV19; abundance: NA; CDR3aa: CASSIDGTGLLISGANVLTF; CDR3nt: TGTGCCAGTAGTATAGATGGGACAGGGCTCCTTATCTCTGGGGCCAACGTCCTGACTTTC
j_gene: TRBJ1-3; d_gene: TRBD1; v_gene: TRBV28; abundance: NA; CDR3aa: CASSPRLRTGTGNTIYF; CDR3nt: TGTGCCAGCAGTCCCCGATTGAGGACAGGGACTGGAAACACCATATATTTT
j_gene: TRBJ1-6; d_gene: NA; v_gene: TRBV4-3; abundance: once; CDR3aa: CASSLFYYSPLHF; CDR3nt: TGCGCCAGCAGCCTCTTTTATTATTCACCCCTCCACTTT
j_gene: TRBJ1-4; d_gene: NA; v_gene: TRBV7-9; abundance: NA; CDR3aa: CASNSFRQSLEKLFF; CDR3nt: TGTGCCAGCAACTCCTTTCGGCAGTCCTTGGAAAAACTGTTTTTT
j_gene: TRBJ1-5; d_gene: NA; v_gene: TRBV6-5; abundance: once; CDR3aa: CASTTGTANQPQHF; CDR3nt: TGTGCCAGCACCACGGGAACAGCGAATCAGCCCCAGCATTTT
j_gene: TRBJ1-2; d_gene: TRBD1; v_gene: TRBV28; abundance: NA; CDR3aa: CASSWWDRDGYTF; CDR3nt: TGTGCCAGCAGTTGGTGGGACAGGGACGGCTACACCTTC
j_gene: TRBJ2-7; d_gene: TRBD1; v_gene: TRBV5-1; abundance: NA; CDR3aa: CASSPGQVLYEQYF; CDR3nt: TGCGCCAGCAGCCCCGGACAGGTACTCTACGAGCAGTACTTC
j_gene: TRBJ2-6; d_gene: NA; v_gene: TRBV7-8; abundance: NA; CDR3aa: CASTQGSGANVLTF; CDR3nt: TGTGCCAGCACCCAGGGATCAGGGGCCAACGTCCTGACTTTC
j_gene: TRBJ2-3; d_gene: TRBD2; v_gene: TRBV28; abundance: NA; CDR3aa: CASSFRRGGPADTQYF; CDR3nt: TGTGCCAGCAGTTTCCGTCGGGGGGGCCCGGCAGATACGCAGTATTTT
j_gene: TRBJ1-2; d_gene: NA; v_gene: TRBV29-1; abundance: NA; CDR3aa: CSVERISADGYTF; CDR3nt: TGCAGCGTTGAGCGGATATCGGCGGACGGCTACACCTTC
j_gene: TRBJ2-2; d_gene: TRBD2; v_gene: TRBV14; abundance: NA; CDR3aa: CASSHQGLIGELFF; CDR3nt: TGTGCCAGCAGCCACCAGGGACTAATCGGGGAGCTGTTTTTT
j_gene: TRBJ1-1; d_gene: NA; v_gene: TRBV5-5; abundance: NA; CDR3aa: CASSLLGQVNTEAFF; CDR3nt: TGTGCCAGCAGCTTATTAGGGCAAGTGAACACTGAAGCTTTCTTT
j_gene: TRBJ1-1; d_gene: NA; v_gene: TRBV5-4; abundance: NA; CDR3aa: CASSAISVPGAFF; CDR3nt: TGTGCCAGCAGCGCAATTTCAGTCCCCGGAGCTTTCTTT
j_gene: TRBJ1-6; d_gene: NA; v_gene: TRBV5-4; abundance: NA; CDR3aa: CASRLRTPTPLHF; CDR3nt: TGTGCCAGCAGACTACGGACCCCGACACCCCTCCACTTT
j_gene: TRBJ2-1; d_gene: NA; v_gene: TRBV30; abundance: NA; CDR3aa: CAWDQGGEQFF; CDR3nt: TGTGCCTGGGATCAGGGAGGTGAGCAGTTCTTC
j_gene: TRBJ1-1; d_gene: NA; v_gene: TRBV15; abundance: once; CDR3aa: CATSTHTEAFF; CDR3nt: TGTGCCACCAGCACACACACTGAAGCTTTCTTT
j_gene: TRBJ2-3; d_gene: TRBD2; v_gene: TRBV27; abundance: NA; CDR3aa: CASSSYWGMPGGGTDTQYF; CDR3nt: TGTGCCAGCAGTTCTTATTGGGGGATGCCGGGAGGTGGCACAGATACGCAGTATTTT
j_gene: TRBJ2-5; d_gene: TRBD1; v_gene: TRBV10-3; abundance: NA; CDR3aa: CAISESGQEQETQYF; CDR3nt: TGTGCCATCAGTGAGTCGGGACAGGAGCAAGAGACCCAGTACTTC
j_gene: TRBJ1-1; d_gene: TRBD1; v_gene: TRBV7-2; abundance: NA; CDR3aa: CASSPGTGRGTEAFF; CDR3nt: TGTGCCAGCAGCCCCGGGACAGGGAGGGGAACTGAAGCTTTCTTT
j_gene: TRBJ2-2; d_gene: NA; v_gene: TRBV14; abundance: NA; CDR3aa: CASSQTLWGTGELFF; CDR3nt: TGTGCCAGCAGCCAGACGCTATGGGGCACCGGGGAGCTGTTTTTT
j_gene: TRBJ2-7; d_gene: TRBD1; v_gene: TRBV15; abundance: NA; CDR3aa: CATSRDPYISGTGYYEQYF; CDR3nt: TGTGCCACCAGCAGAGATCCGTATATCTCCGGGACAGGGTACTACGAGCAGTACTTC
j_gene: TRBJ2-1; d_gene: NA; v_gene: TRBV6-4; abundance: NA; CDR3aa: CASSDLRSDARLDYNEQFF; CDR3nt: TGTGCCAGCAGTGACCTTCGAAGCGATGCCAGACTGGATTACAATGAGCAGTTCTTC
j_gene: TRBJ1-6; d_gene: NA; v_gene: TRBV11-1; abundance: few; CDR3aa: CASSLAGTKNSPLHF; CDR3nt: TGTGCCAGCAGCTTAGCAGGGACCAAAAATTCACCCCTCCACTTT
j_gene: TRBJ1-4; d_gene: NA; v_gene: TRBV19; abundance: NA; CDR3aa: CASSPTRDWGQRYEKLFF; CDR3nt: TGTGCCAGTAGTCCAACCAGGGATTGGGGCCAACGGTATGAAAAACTGTTTTTT
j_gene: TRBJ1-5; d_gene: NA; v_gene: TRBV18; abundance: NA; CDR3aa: CASSPPWGGVSNQPQHF; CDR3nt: TGTGCCAGCTCACCACCGTGGGGAGGTGTTAGCAATCAGCCCCAGCATTTT
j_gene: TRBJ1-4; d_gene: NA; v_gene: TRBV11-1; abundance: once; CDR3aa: CASSSFPTELFF; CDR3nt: TGTGCCAGCAGCTCATTCCCGACAGAACTGTTTTTT
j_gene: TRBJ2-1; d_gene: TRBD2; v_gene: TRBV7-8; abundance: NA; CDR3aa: CASRGGSMGALGKQFF; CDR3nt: TGTGCCAGCCGCGGGGGGAGCATGGGGGCGTTGGGTAAGCAGTTCTTC
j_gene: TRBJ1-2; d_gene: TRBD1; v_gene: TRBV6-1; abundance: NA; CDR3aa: CASSTGGSSFYTF; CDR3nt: TGTGCCAGCAGTACAGGGGGCTCTTCCTTCTACACCTTC
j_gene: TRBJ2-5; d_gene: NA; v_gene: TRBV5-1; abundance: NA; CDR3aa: CASSFQRTVQETQYF; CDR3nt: TGCGCCAGCAGCTTCCAAAGGACAGTCCAAGAGACCCAGTACTTC
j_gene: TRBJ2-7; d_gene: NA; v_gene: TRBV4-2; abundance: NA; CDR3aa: CASSQGGEAAFYEQYF; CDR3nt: TGTGCCAGCAGCCAAGGCGGGGAAGCGGCATTTTATGAGCAGTACTTC
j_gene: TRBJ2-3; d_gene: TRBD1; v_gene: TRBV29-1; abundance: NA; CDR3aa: CSVGQGSHTDTQYF; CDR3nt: TGCAGCGTGGGACAGGGATCCCACACAGATACGCAGTATTTT
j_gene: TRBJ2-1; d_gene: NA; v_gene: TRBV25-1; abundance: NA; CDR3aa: CASLGGLGYNEQFF; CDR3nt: TGTGCCAGTCTGGGGGGGCTTGGCTACAATGAGCAGTTCTTC
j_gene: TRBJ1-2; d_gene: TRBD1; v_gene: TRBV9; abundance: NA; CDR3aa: CASSGGQGQFLYGYTF; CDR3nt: TGTGCCAGCAGCGGAGGACAGGGGCAGTTTTTATATGGCTACACCTTC
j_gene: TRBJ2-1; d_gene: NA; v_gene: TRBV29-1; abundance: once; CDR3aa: CSVDFYNEQFF; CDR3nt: TGCAGCGTTGACTTCTACAATGAGCAGTTCTTC
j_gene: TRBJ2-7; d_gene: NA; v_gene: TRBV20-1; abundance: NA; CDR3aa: CSARDYNEQYF; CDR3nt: TGCAGTGCTAGAGATTACAACGAGCAGTACTTC
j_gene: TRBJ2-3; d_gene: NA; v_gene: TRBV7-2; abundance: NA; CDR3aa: CASILRAATDTQYF; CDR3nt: TGTGCCAGCATCTTGAGGGCGGCCACAGATACGCAGTATTTT
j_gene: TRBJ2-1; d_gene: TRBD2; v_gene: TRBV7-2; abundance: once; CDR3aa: CASSLVGTSSLNEQFF; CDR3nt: TGTGCCAGCAGCTTAGTGGGGACTAGCTCGCTTAATGAGCAGTTCTTC
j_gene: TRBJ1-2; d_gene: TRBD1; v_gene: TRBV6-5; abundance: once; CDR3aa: CASSYSDRGFYGYTF; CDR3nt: TGTGCCAGCAGTTACTCTGACAGGGGTTTCTATGGCTACACCTTC
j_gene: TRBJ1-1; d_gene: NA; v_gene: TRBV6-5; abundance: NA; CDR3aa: CASSYLYRVANTEAFF; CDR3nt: TGTGCCAGCAGTTACTTATACAGGGTTGCGAACACTGAAGCTTTCTTT
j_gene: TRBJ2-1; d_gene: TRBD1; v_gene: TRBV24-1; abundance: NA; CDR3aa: CATSDPTGLSYNEQFF; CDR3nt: TGTGCCACCAGTGACCCGACAGGGCTCTCCTACAATGAGCAGTTCTTC
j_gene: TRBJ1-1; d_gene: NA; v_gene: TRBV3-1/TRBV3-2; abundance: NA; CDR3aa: CASSQRDTKNTEAFF; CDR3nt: TGTGCCAGCAGCCAACGGGACACAAAAAACACTGAAGCTTTCTTT
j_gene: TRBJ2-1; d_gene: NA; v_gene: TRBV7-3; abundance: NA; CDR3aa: CASSLFQAQQNEQFF; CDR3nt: TGTGCCAGCAGCTTATTTCAGGCGCAACAAAATGAGCAGTTCTTC
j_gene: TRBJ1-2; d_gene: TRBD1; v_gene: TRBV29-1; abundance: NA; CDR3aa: CSVGKGGQSYGYTF; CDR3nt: TGCAGCGTTGGGAAAGGGGGACAGAGCTATGGCTACACCTTC
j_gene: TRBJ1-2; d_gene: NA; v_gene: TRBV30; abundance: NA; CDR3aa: CAWRRTGIYGYTF; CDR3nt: TGTGCCTGGAGACGAACAGGGATCTATGGCTACACCTTC
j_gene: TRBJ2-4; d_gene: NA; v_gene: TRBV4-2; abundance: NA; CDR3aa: CASSQVDSNIQYF; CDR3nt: TGTGCCAGCAGCCAAGTAGACTCCAACATTCAGTACTTC